This T cell receptor (beta chain) was retrieved from a study of vaccination and CD4 T cells after COVID-19. Looking at the study overall: The convalescents comprised six males and four females, two of them Hispanic. The authors used overlapping spike peptides from SARS-CoV-2, HCoV-NL63, HCoV-OC43 and HCoV-229E to stimulate cells.

Sample treatment: roughly 10-day PBMC culture with coronavirus spike peptide pools or control peptides (ViraFEST assay). This clonotype came up once. Its antigen is still unknown. Cultured CD4+ T-cell DNA underwent Oncomine TCR Beta short-read sequencing. TCRdb recomputed calls from the PCR reads with MiXCR, one row per CDR3 protein. The sample gives over 15,000 distinct CDR3 sequences, approximately 52% of which show up once; 3.5% to 4.5% is in the top ten. This CDR3 spans 12 amino acids. Germline V gene data show CDR1 as MDHEN and CDR2 as SYDVKM. Deletions cut 1 base from V and 6 bases from J, with 3 bases between.

The specimen comprised CD4+ T cells from blood, cultured in vitro, sampled before SARS-CoV-2 vaccination. V usage is TRBV28 and J usage is TRBJ2-2; D uncertain. This receptor was taken from a human donor who had recovered from COVID-19. The CDR3 reads CASSLFSGELFF. CDR3 DNA sequence: TGTGCCAGCAGTTTATTCTCCGGGGAGCTGTTTTTT.